What follows are 17 T cell receptor beta chains derived from one specimen sequenced in a study of cytomegalovirus exposure and HLA in healthy donors. The study ran its PCR with 60 Vbeta and 13 Jbeta primers. Clones were read by immunoSEQ multiplex PCR, and TCRdb kept only the in-frame ones, dropping some. The data hold about 200,000 clones, with 82% observed a single time. The sequencing sample was made of PBMCs. These receptors were taken from a boy aged 2 to 9 in good health and CMV-seronegative.

This sequence joins TRBV2 and TRBJ2-3; 12 bases are a match to TRBD1. Trimming removed 6 bases from V and 5 bases from J; junction bases left unmatched: 3. The CDR3 sequence is 14 residues long. In germline, CDR1 is SNHLY, CDR2 FYNNEI. The CDR3 region has the DNA TGTGCCAGCAGCCGGGACAGGGGGCAAGATACGCAGTATTTT. Protein product: CASSRDRGQDTQYF.

The chain is built from TRBV10-3 and TRBJ1-1; 10 bases are shared with TRBD1. CDR1 ENHRY and CDR2 SYGVKD come from the germline V gene. The CDR3 is 15 amino acids. J lost 4 bases, V lost 4 bases, and 6 bases had no gene match. This chain's CDR3 is CAISATGQGTTEAFF. The DNA for the CDR3 is TGTGCCATCAGTGCGACGGGACAGGGGACCACTGAAGCTTTCTTT.

This clone appeared once. The chain is built from TRBV11-3 and TRBJ2-3; 7 bases map to TRBD2. The CDR3 consists of 13 residues. V trimming: 4 bases; J trimming: 5 bases; junction bases outside the gene matches: 3. Germline V gene sequence: CDR1 SGHNT, CDR2 YENEEA. DNA for the CDR3: TGTGCCAGCAGCTCGGGGGGAATAGATACGCAGTATTTT. Protein product: CASSSGGIDTQYF.

The chain carries TRBV5-1 and TRBJ2-7; possibly TRBD2 for D (6 bases). The V end lost 0 bases, the J end lost 3 bases, and 13 bases lay between the germline ends. CDR3 length: 15 amino acids. In germline, CDR1 is SGHRS, CDR2 YFSETQ. CDR3 in amino acids: CASSLARSGGYEQYF. For the CDR3, the DNA is TGCGCCAGCAGCTTGGCCCGGTCCGGGGGCTACGAGCAGTACTTC.

The CDR3 reads CASSFSQGMNTEAFF. CDR3 in DNA: TGTGCCAGCAGCTTCTCCCAGGGGATGAACACTGAAGCTTTCTTT. J is TRBJ1-1 and V is TRBV7-9, with a possible D match to TRBD1 (6 bases). The CDR3 has 15 residues. CDR1 is SEHNR and CDR2 is FQNEAQ in the germline V gene (reference sequence). Between the trimmed V and J ends, which lost 3 bases and 0 bases, there was a span of 11 bases.

This rearrangement joins TRBV5-1 to TRBJ2-5; a possible D gene is TRBD2 (6 bases). TRBJ2-7 matches the DNA end more closely, so the J call is doubtful. Germline-derived CDR1 and CDR2 are SGHRS and YFSETQ. CDR3 length equals 16 residues. CDR3 DNA: TGCGCCAGCAGCTTGGCCTATACAAGCGGGCCCGGCGAGCAGTACTTC. This translates into CASSLAYTSGPGEQYF.

The chain joins TRBV5-1 to TRBJ2-1, with D hard to call. CDR1 and CDR2 (germline): SGHRS, YFSETQ. This CDR3 comprises 11 residues. V was shortened by 4 bases and J by 5 bases, with 4 bases between the two germline ends. The CDR3 is CASSLHNEQFF. CDR3 DNA: TGCGCCAGCAGCCTCCACAATGAGCAGTTCTTC.

V and J are TRBV13 and TRBJ2-1; D not certain. Trimming removed 8 bases at V and 0 bases at J, with 8 bases between. CDR1 is PRHDT, CDR2 FYEKMQ, per germline (reference sequence). CDR3 length equals 13 residues. For the CDR3, the DNA is TGTGCCAGCGGCAGGTACTCCTACAATGAGCAGTTCTTC. This sequence encodes CASGRYSYNEQFF.

In DNA, the CDR3 is TGTGCCAGCAGCTCTCGTGCGGGGTTCACAGATACGCAGTATTTT. This codes for CASSSRAGFTDTQYF. J is TRBJ2-3 and V is TRBV9; D perhaps matches TRBD2 (6 bases). Germline CDR1 SGDLS, CDR2 YYNGEE. The CDR3 totals 15 residues. Trimming removed 4 bases from V and 2 bases from J, with 14 bases in between.

This clone has a handful of counts. This chain joins TRBV6-1 and TRBJ1-3, with TRBD1 as a possible D gene (5 bases). V lost 2 bases, J lost 2 bases, and 7 bases lay in between. This CDR3 contains 14 residues. In germline, CDR1 is MNHNS, CDR2 SASEGT. This CDR3 reads CASSERGPGNTIYF. Here the CDR3 DNA reads TGTGCCAGCAGTGAAAGGGGCCCTGGAAACACCATATATTTT.

The J gene is TRBJ2-7, the V gene TRBV7-6; tentatively, D is TRBD2 (5 bases). V was shortened by 2 bases and J by 6 bases, with 8 bases between the two germline ends. Germline-derived CDR1 and CDR2 are SGHVS and FNYEAQ. This CDR3 is built from 12 residues. CDR3 nucleotides: TGTGCCAGCAGCTTAATGGGGAGCGAGCAGTACTTC. Protein product: CASSLMGSEQYF.

The J gene is TRBJ2-7, the V gene TRBV9; 10 bases fit TRBD2. The junction had 9 bases not matched to a gene; V was cut back by 0 bases and J by 6 bases. The V gene's germline CDR1 is SGDLS and CDR2 YYNGEE. This CDR3 contains 16 residues. The CDR3 region is CASSVGIAGGRAEQYF. The DNA of the CDR3 is TGTGCCAGCAGCGTAGGAATAGCGGGGGGCAGGGCCGAGCAGTACTTC.

CDR3 sequence: CASSIGLKWAGYTF. The DNA of the CDR3 is TGTGCCAGTAGTATAGGCCTCAAATGGGCAGGCTACACCTTC. The J gene is TRBJ1-2, the V gene TRBV19; no definite D call. The CDR3 is 14 amino acids. Trimming took 1 base from V and 8 from J, leaving 14 bases between them. Germline assignment: CDR1 LNHDA and CDR2 SQIVND (reference sequence).

The chain carries TRBV10-3 and TRBJ1-2, with unresolved D. From germline, CDR1 is ENHRY and CDR2 SYGVKD. CDR3 size: 13 residues. V shed 6 bases and J shed 2 bases, with 10 bases lying between them. The CDR3 sequence: CAISDTGNYGYTF. In DNA, the CDR3 is TGTGCCATCAGCGATACGGGAAACTATGGCTACACCTTC.

The V gene is TRBV11-1, the J gene TRBJ2-3; 11 nucleotides align to TRBD1. The length of the CDR3 is 16 residues. The V segment lost 6 bases and the J segment 4 bases; nucleotides outside the gene matches: 9. The germline CDR1 and CDR2 sequences are SGHAT and FQDESV (reference sequence). CDR3 region: CASSRGRTGGADTQYF. CDR3 DNA sequence: TGTGCCAGCAGTAGGGGACGGACAGGGGGCGCAGATACGCAGTATTTT. Drawing the rest from reference TRBV11-1 and TRBJ2-3, the complete variable domain is EAEVAQSPRYKITEKSQAVAFWCDPISGHATLYWYRQILGQGPELLVQFQDESVVDDSQLPKDRFSAERLKGVDSTLKIQPAELGDSAMYLCASSRGRTGGADTQYFGPGTRLTVL.

The chain joins TRBV6-5 to TRBJ2-7, with 7 bases that match TRBD1. Trimming took 4 bases from V and 7 from J; bases not matched to a gene: 10. This CDR3 is 14 amino acids long. Germline V gives CDR1 MNHEY, CDR2 SVGAGI. CDR3 sequence (DNA): TGTGCCAGCAGTTTAGGTACAGGGGATGGAGAGCAGTACTTC. Protein sequence: CASSLGTGDGEQYF.

This clone has just one count. J is TRBJ2-7 and V is TRBV27, with D tentatively TRBD1 (6 bases). Per germline, CDR1 MNHEY and CDR2 SMNVEV (reference sequence). This CDR3 has 14 amino acids. With 6 bases removed from V and 1 base from J, the gap between germline ends came to 13 bases. CDR3 DNA: TGTGCCAGCAGCCAGGGGACGGTATCCTACGAGCAGTACTTC. This sequence encodes CASSQGTVSYEQYF.